These T cell receptor beta chains were read from a single sample in a study of T cell repertoires in cytomegalovirus infection. These receptors have no known antigen. TCRdb re-analysed the reads in MiXCR, keeping a single row per CDR3 protein. Here the sample spans hundreds of thousands of distinct CDR3 sequences, approximately 31% being singletons. The starting material was cultured CD8+ T cells from PBMCs, obtained from culture after CMV antigen stimulation. These TCRs come from a human donor in good health (CMV status not recorded). Some clones in this sample may be carry-over from other donors' samples. CDR3s include the opening cysteine and the closing phenylalanine or tryptophan. D genes are given only for firm matches. Clone sizes are given selectively: once, few, many, or a class where the clone is expanded.

abundance | j_gene | d_gene | v_gene | CDR3nt | CDR3aa
. | TRBJ2-1 | TRBD1 | TRBV12-5 | TGTGCTAGTGGTTTGAGGGACAGTGGGCGAGAGCAGTTCTTC | CASGLRDSGREQFF
. | TRBJ1-5 | TRBD1 | TRBV19 | TGTGCCAGTACCCACCGGACAGGGCAGCAGTCCCAGCATTTT | CASTHRTGQQSQHF
few | TRBJ1-2 | . | TRBV12-3/TRBV12-4 | TGTGCCAGCACCGGAGGGACATCGATTTATGGCTACACCTTC | CASTGGTSIYGYTF
few | TRBJ2-1 | . | TRBV4-1 | TGCGCCAGCAGCCACCGCACGAGGGGGTCCGATGAGCAGTTCTTC | CASSHRTRGSDEQFF
. | TRBJ2-2 | TRBD1 | TRBV6-5 | TGTGCCAGCAGTCCCCGGGACAGGTCCCGCACCGGGGAGCTGTTTTTT | CASSPRDRSRTGELFF
. | TRBJ1-1 | . | TRBV6-5 | TGTGCCAGCAGTTACTCGGAATTGGGGGTGGGTACTGAAGCTTTCTTT | CASSYSELGVGTEAFF
. | TRBJ2-3 | . | TRBV14 | TGTGCCAGCAGCCCTTGGATCTTTAGCACAGATACGCAGTATTTT | CASSPWIFSTDTQYF
many | TRBJ1-1 | . | TRBV27 | TGTGCCAGCAGCTTATCAACGGGGAACACTGAAGCTTTCTTT | CASSLSTGNTEAFF
. | TRBJ1-1 | . | TRBV14 | TGTGCCAGCAGCCGAGCAGGGGCGCGGACTGAAGCTTTCTTT | CASSRAGARTEAFF
. | TRBJ2-3 | . | TRBV20-1 | TGCAGTGCTAGAGGACCACAGCACCGCACAGATACGCAGTATTTT | CSARGPQHRTDTQYF
. | TRBJ2-1 | . | TRBV6-1 | TGTGCCAGCAGGGGGCCAGGACTATACAATGAGCAGTTCTTC | CASRGPGLYNEQFF
. | TRBJ2-1 | TRBD2 | TRBV7-9 | TGTGCCAGCAGCATTCCACTAGCGGGGGGGCACTCCTACAATGAGCAGTTCTTC | CASSIPLAGGHSYNEQFF
. | TRBJ2-1 | TRBD2 | TRBV27 | TGTGCCAGCACTATAGCGGGGGGCTACTACAATGAGCAGTTCTTC | CASTIAGGYYNEQFF
few | TRBJ1-6 | . | TRBV20-1 | TGCAGTGCTAGAGGTGACAGGCGAGATAATTCACCCCTCCACTTT | CSARGDRRDNSPLHF
. | TRBJ2-5 | . | TRBV6-2/TRBV6-3 | TGTGCCAGCAGTTACCCGCCTATCGTCCCGGGGCAACAGTACCAAGAGACCCAGTACTTC | CASSYPPIVPGQQYQETQYF
. | TRBJ1-1 | . | TRBV3-1 | TGTGCCAGCAGCCCAAGATGGGAGGGTCTGGCCCGAGGTGAAGCTTTCTTT | CASSPRWEGLARGEAFF
. | TRBJ1-2 | . | TRBV27 | TGTGCCAGCAGTTATACAGGCAATGGCTACACCTTC | CASSYTGNGYTF
. | TRBJ1-1 | . | TRBV5-1 | TGCGCCAGCAGAAACTCCGGGACTGAAGCTTTCTTT | CASRNSGTEAFF
. | TRBJ1-1 | . | TRBV19 | TGTGCCAGTAGTATAGACGAGGGCGGCACTGAAGCTTTCTTT | CASSIDEGGTEAFF
. | TRBJ2-3 | . | TRBV12-3/TRBV12-4 | TGTGCCAGCAGTTTACCTAGCGCAGATACGCAGTATTTT | CASSLPSADTQYF
. | TRBJ2-5 | . | TRBV19 | TGTGCCAGTAGTATCCAGCCACCGGGTTCGTACCAAGAGACCCAGTACTTC | CASSIQPPGSYQETQYF
. | TRBJ2-1 | . | TRBV25-1 | TGTGCCAGCAGTAGGTCGGTATACAAAGAGCAGTTCTTC | CASSRSVYKEQFF
. | TRBJ2-1 | TRBD1 | TRBV19 | TGTGCCAGTAGAGGGACAGGTATTGGGGATGAGCAGTTCTTC | CASRGTGIGDEQFF
. | TRBJ2-5 | . | TRBV12-3/TRBV12-4 | TGTGCCAGCAGTAAGGACAGTCAGACCCAGTACTTC | CASSKDSQTQYF
. | TRBJ1-2 | . | TRBV7-6 | TGTGCCAGCAGCTCAGCCCGAGGGGGCTATGGCTACACCTTC | CASSSARGGYGYTF
. | TRBJ1-6 | . | TRBV12-5 | TGTGCTAGTGGTCCGTCATCAGGGGAGGGTTCACCCCTCCACTTT | CASGPSSGEGSPLHF
few | TRBJ2-3 | . | TRBV27 | TGTGCCAGCAGGTTGTGGGGGGGCCCGACAGATACGCAGTATTTT | CASRLWGGPTDTQYF
many | TRBJ2-3 | . | TRBV12-3/TRBV12-4 | TGTGCCAGCACGGCCGGCGGGGGCACAGATACGCAGTATTTT | CASTAGGGTDTQYF
. | TRBJ2-6 | TRBD1 | TRBV19 | TGTGCCAGTAGTATGACAGGGACCCGCTCTGGGGCCAACGTCCTGACTTTC | CASSMTGTRSGANVLTF
few | TRBJ2-3 | TRBD2 | TRBV20-1 | TGCAGTGCTAGAGATAGGAGCGGGGGGTACTCGGATACGCAGTATTTT | CSARDRSGGYSDTQYF
. | TRBJ2-5 | . | TRBV12-3/TRBV12-4 | TGTGCCAGCAGTTTTACGAACCAAGAGACCCAGTACTTC | CASSFTNQETQYF
many | TRBJ2-5 | TRBD2 | TRBV7-8 | TGTGCCAGCTGGGGGGGAGGAGTGGAGACCCAGTACTTC | CASWGGGVETQYF
few | TRBJ1-4 | . | TRBV7-6 | TGTGCCAGCACCCGTACAGGGACCCTGTTTTTT | CASTRTGTLFF
many | TRBJ2-3 | . | TRBV2 | TGTGCCAGCAGTGACGGGGGGCAGGATACGCAGTATTTT | CASSDGGQDTQYF
few | TRBJ1-2 | . | TRBV6-1 | TGTGCCAGCCCCGGGCCGGGGAGCTATGGCTACACCTTC | CASPGPGSYGYTF
. | TRBJ2-7 | . | TRBV27 | TGTGCCAGCGCTATCAAGAGCTCCTACGAGCAGTACTTC | CASAIKSSYEQYF
. | TRBJ1-1 | . | TRBV12-5 | TGTGCTAGTGGTTTGGTAGGTTTCCGGGGCACGGACACTGAAGCTTTCTTT | CASGLVGFRGTDTEAFF
. | TRBJ1-6 | TRBD1 | TRBV2 | TGTGCCAGCAGTGAAAGGGACAGGGTTAATTCACCCCTCCACTTT | CASSERDRVNSPLHF
. | TRBJ2-7 | . | TRBV4-1 | TGCGCCAGCAGCCGCCTTCTTGGGGGGCTTTACGAGCAGTACTTC | CASSRLLGGLYEQYF
. | TRBJ2-3 | TRBD1 | TRBV7-9 | TGTGCCAGCAGCTTACTAGGATGGACAGGCGCCACAGATACGCAGTATTTT | CASSLLGWTGATDTQYF
. | TRBJ2-1 | TRBD2 | TRBV20-1 | TGCAGTGCTACTAGCGGGGGGGTTGGGTCCTACAATGAGCAGTTCTTC | CSATSGGVGSYNEQFF
. | TRBJ2-1 | . | TRBV7-9 | TGTGCCAGCAGCTTACCCGGTTGGAGCTCCTACAATGAGCAGTTCTTC | CASSLPGWSSYNEQFF